These 19 T cell receptor beta chains originate from one sample sequenced in a study of blood T cell repertoires in COVID-19. TCRdb's table, derived via immunoSEQ multiplex PCR, lists solely in-frame clones and lacks some. Among about 200,000 clones listed, approximately 90% were seen once. Sequenced sample: peripheral blood. The receptors originated from a man aged 55-75 years with COVID-19, enrolled during active disease.

The chain links TRBV7-9 to TRBJ2-7; D may be TRBD2 (6 bases). The germline V gene encodes CDR1 SEHNR and CDR2 FQNEAQ (reference sequence). The ends were cut back, 5 bases at V and 5 bases at J, with 13 bases in the middle. The CDR3 is made up of 13 amino acids. This chain's CDR3 is CASSRGLWDEQYF. CDR3 coding DNA: TGTGCCAGCAGCCGGGGACTCTGGGACGAGCAGTACTTC.

The chain links TRBV3-1 (or the pseudogene TRBV3-2) to TRBJ2-3; TRBD2 is a possible D gene (7 bases). Trimming left V 4 bases short and J 3 bases short, with 14 bases between. CDR1 and CDR2 from the germline V gene are LGHDT and YNNKEL (reference sequence). The CDR3 totals 15 residues. CDR3 residues: CASSRSGGRTDTQYF. CDR3 DNA sequence: TGTGCCAGCAGCCGTTCGGGGGGCCGGACAGATACGCAGTATTTT.

The chain carries TRBV30 and TRBJ2-2, with TRBD2 matching over 7 bases. The CDR3 contains 15 residues. The junction had 5 bases not matched to a gene; V was cut back by 3 bases and J by 1 base. Germline-derived CDR1 and CDR2 are GTSNPN and SVGIG (reference sequence). CDR3 in DNA: TGTGCCTGGAGGCGCGGGGGTGGGAACACCGGGGAGCTGTTTTTT. This translates into CAWRRGGGNTGELFF.

CDR3 sequence reads: CATSDFSLQPQHF. For the CDR3, the DNA is TGTGCCACCAGTGATTTCTCCCTGCAGCCCCAGCATTTT. The chain has TRBV24-1 and TRBJ1-5, with unresolved D. The CDR3 is 13 amino acids. With 1 base removed from V and 7 bases from J, the gap between germline ends came to 7 bases. CDR1 is KGHDR and CDR2 is SFDVKD in the germline V gene.

On this clone: One end of the junction is discordant with germline, which a read error may explain. The chain recombines TRBV10-3 with TRBJ2-1; 14 nucleotides line up with TRBD2. CDR1 ENHRY and CDR2 SYGVKD come from the germline V gene. The length of the CDR3 is 11 residues. The CDR3 is CAISGTSGSIF. The DNA for the CDR3 is TGTGCCATCAGCGGGACTAGCGGGAGTATCTTC.

This sequence joins TRBV4-1 and TRBJ2-3; no clear D gene. The germline V gene has CDR1 MGHRA and CDR2 YSYEKL. The CDR3 is 15 residues long. V gave up 1 base and J gave up 0 bases, with 8 bases separating them. The CDR3 region has the DNA TGCGCCAGCAGCCAAGGAGCCGGTAGCACAGATACGCAGTATTTT. Encoded protein: CASSQGAGSTDTQYF.

This rearrangement joins TRBV18 to TRBJ2-7; the match to TRBD1 covers 10 bases. This CDR3 spans 17 amino acids. Germline-derived CDR1 and CDR2 are KGHSH and LQKENI. V gave up 3 bases and J gave up 1 base; unmatched junction bases: 9. The CDR3 protein is CASSPSFGTGVSYEQYF. CDR3 DNA sequence: TGTGCCAGCTCACCTTCTTTCGGGACAGGGGTTTCCTACGAGCAGTACTTC. The full variable domain, with the rest looked up from reference TRBV18 and TRBJ2-7, is NAGVMQNPRHLVRRRGQEARLRCSPMKGHSHVYWYRQLPEEGLKFMVYLQKENIIDESGMPKERFSAEFPKEGPSILRIQQVVRGDSAAYFCASSPSFGTGVSYEQYFGPGTRLTVT.

V usage is TRBV30 and J usage is TRBJ1-1; 7 bases map to TRBD1. This CDR3 contains 13 residues. CDR1 and CDR2 (germline): GTSNPN, SVGIG (reference sequence). Trimming removed 2 bases from V and 3 bases from J; junction bases left unmatched: 3. DNA for the CDR3: TGTGCCTGGAGTAGACAGGGCTACACTGAAGCTTTCTTT. This translates into CAWSRQGYTEAFF.

This chain connects TRBV12-3 or TRBV12-4 to TRBJ1-2, with 9 bases that match TRBD1. CDR3 size: 13 residues. J lost 8 bases, V lost 5 bases, and 6 bases had no gene match. The CDR3 region is CASSNTGGYGYTF. The DNA for the CDR3 is TGTGCCAGCAGTAATACAGGGGGCTACGGCTACACCTTC.

The rearrangement joins TRBV2 to TRBJ2-5, with 7 positions matching TRBD1. The CDR3 has 13 amino acids. Trimming cost V 7 bases and J 5 bases; bases outside gene matches: 7. Germline CDR1 is SNHLY and CDR2 is FYNNEI. CDR3 amino acids: CASTNRGGETQYF. The CDR3 DNA follows: TGTGCCAGCACAAACAGGGGCGGGGAGACCCAGTACTTC.

J is TRBJ1-5 and V is TRBV27; D remains unclear. The germline V and J ends were trimmed by 5 bases and 3 bases, with 8 bases remaining between them. Germline loops: CDR1 MNHEY, CDR2 SMNVEV (reference sequence). CDR3 length: 13 residues. The CDR3 loop reads CASSRGVNQPQHF. The CDR3 DNA reads TGTGCCAGCAGTCGGGGAGTCAATCAGCCCCAGCATTTT.

The gene calls are TRBV28 and TRBJ1-1, with a possible D match to TRBD1 (5 bases). Deletions cut 2 bases from V and 11 bases from J, with 12 bases between. Germline loops: CDR1 MDHEN, CDR2 SYDVKM. The CDR3 consists of 12 residues. The CDR3 DNA is TGTGCCAGCAGTTTAGGGGCGAGTCGGGCTTTCTTT. This codes for CASSLGASRAFF.

This CDR3 reads CSASRGSTDTQYF. Written as DNA, the CDR3 is TGCAGTGCTAGTAGGGGAAGCACAGATACGCAGTATTTT. J is TRBJ2-3 and V is TRBV20-1, with D perhaps TRBD1 (5 bases). V was shortened by 3 bases and J by 0 bases, with 7 bases between the two germline ends. The germline CDR1 and CDR2 sequences are DFQATT and SNEGSKA (reference sequence). This CDR3 is 13 amino acids long.

The chain links TRBV10-3 to TRBJ2-7; 7 bases agree with TRBD1. V was clipped by 8 bases and J by 2 bases; unmatched bases: 6. Germline CDR1 and CDR2: ENHRY and SYGVKD. This CDR3 has 13 residues. The DNA of the CDR3 is TGTGCCATCGCTCCGGGACAGACCTACGAGCAGTACTTC. Translating gives CAIAPGQTYEQYF.

The chain employs TRBV25-1 and TRBJ1-2; D call uncertain. Germline V lookup: CDR1 MGHDK, CDR2 SYGVNS. CDR3 size: 12 residues. Trimming removed 3 bases at V and 8 bases at J, with 10 bases between. CDR3: CASSDIVAGYTF. In nucleotides, the CDR3 is TGTGCCAGCAGTGACATTGTCGCGGGCTACACCTTC.

This rearrangement joins TRBV19 to TRBJ1-2, with D uncertain. CDR1 is LNHDA and CDR2 is SQIVND in the germline V gene (reference sequence). The germline V and J ends were trimmed by 3 bases and 5 bases, with 16 bases remaining between them. The CDR3 is 15 residues long. CDR3 in amino acids: CASSISGSRSYGYTF. DNA of the CDR3: TGTGCCAGTAGTATTTCAGGATCAAGGTCGTATGGCTACACCTTC.

The V and J genes are TRBV10-3 and TRBJ2-3; TRBD2 agrees at 8 bases. The CDR3 is made up of 16 amino acids. Trimming took 6 bases from V and 2 from J; bases not matched to a gene: 10. Germline-derived CDR1 and CDR2 are ENHRY and SYGVKD. CDR3 nucleotides: TGTGCCATCAGGGCGGCGGGAGGACCCCCCACAGATACGCAGTATTTT. This gives the protein CAIRAAGGPPTDTQYF.

This chain joins TRBV3-1 (or the pseudogene TRBV3-2) and TRBJ1-1, with D possibly TRBD1 on 5 matching bases. Trimming left V 4 bases short and J 2 bases short, with 14 bases between. In germline, CDR1 is LGHDT, CDR2 YNNKEL (reference sequence). The length of the CDR3 is 15 residues. The CDR3 here is CASSPGGSRNTEAFF. In nucleotides, the CDR3 is TGTGCCAGCAGCCCGGGGGGGAGTCGAAACACTGAAGCTTTCTTT.

This clone was counted between two and nine times. The chain combines TRBV6-5 with TRBJ2-1; D is possibly TRBD2 (6 bases). Per the germline V gene, CDR1 is MNHEY and CDR2 is SVGAGI. The CDR3 sequence is 16 residues long. The ends were cut back, 2 bases at V and 9 bases at J, with 20 bases in the middle. In DNA, the CDR3 is TGTGCCAGCAGTTACACCCCCCTCCTAGCGAGCGGTGAGCAGTTCTTC. Its translation: CASSYTPLLASGEQFF.